This TCR beta chain was captured by sequencing in a study of blood T cell repertoires in COVID-19 (dated by TCRdb to between 2020 and 2021). Context from the whole study: Collaborator samples came from the United States, Italy and Spain and covered acute and convalescent phases of COVID-19. The material from the prospective study consisted of cDNA or gDNA derived from T cells, B-cell-depleted T cells, or PBMCs. The dataset comprised deeply sampled blood TCRbeta repertoires from subjects exposed to, actively infected with, or recovered from COVID-19. The repertoires were made available in a free public database intended to serve as a resource for research on the immune response to SARS-CoV-2. Samples came from the ongoing ImmuneRACE study (first 160 participants) plus 1,254 subjects from 6 global collaborators. A de-identified subject ID, COVID-19 status, age in years and sex were almost always included in the sample metadata. HLA class I and class II types, where available, came from metadata supplied by the sample provider rather than from assay-based typing.

The paper's findings and limits, for the study overall: Clinical and demographic metadata were provided uncurated, with the amount varying by source and participant.

For this clone: The clone's antigen remains unknown. No per-base quality is available; no much larger clone lies one base away.

The V and J ends are trimmed by 3 bases and 0 bases, leaving 16 bases between them. Taken from the germline V gene (reference sequence), the CDR1 and CDR2 loops are SGHKS and YYEKEE. The CDR3 sequence holds 17 residues, the cysteine and phenylalanine included. The CDR3 DNA has 51 bases and is translated from base 1. TCRbeta CDR3 regions were amplified from genomic DNA using the immunoSEQ Assay, a bias-controlled multiplex PCR. Per the original workflow: The number of nucleated cells in each sample was estimated from the amplification of reference gene primers within the assay. Sequence reads were collapsed and filtered to measure the absolute abundance of every unique TCRbeta CDR3 rearrangement. For each sample, productive Simpson clonality was calculated as the square root of Simpson's diversity index across productive rearrangements. What TCRdb holds here is the immuneACCESS table cut down to in-frame rearrangements. Part of the clones is not present; checked against another copy, under half of the missing clones reflect an unresolved V gene, and the others are unexplained. D and trimming were read from the DNA, whereas the V and J calls and clone size are those reported in that table. Within this sample are 150,000 to 200,000 clones, with 80% to 90% of them counted one time only. 3% to 4.5% of the sample rests with the top ten.

A second Seattle source provided samples from volunteer blood donors who had recovered from COVID-19. Whole blood was collected in K2EDTA tubes by collaborating institutions according to the institutions' own protocols. For TCRbeta analysis, collaborator samples were shipped as frozen whole blood, as isolated PBMCs, or as DNA extracted from either sample type. The sequence was obtained from a woman aged 60-75 years who had recovered from COVID-19. This receptor chain uses TRBV5-5 and TRBJ1-5; a tentative D match to TRBD1 spans 5 bases. Sequencing input: peripheral blood. CDR3 reads: CASSSGLLVYSNQPQHF. The base sequence is TGTGCCAGCAGCTCGGGACTTCTGGTTTATAGCAATCAGCCCCAGCATTTT.